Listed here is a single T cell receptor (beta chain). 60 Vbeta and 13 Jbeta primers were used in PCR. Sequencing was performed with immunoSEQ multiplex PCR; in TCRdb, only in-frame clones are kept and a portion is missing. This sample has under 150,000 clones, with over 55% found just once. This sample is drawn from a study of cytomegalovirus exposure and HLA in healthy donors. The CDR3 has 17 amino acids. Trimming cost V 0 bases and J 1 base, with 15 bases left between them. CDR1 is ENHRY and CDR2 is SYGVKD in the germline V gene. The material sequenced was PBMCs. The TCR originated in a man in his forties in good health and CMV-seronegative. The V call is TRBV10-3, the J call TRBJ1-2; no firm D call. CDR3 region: CAISESTGGLGNYGYTF. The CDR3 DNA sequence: TGTGCCATCAGTGAGTCGACGGGAGGGCTGGGTAACTATGGCTACACCTTC.